A single sample gave rise to the 21 T cell receptor beta chains below, sequenced in a study of blood T cell repertoires in COVID-19. Measured with immunoSEQ multiplex PCR; TCRdb has only the in-frame clones, and not every one. The sample includes about 30,000 clones, roughly 85% of them seen just once. Sequenced sample: peripheral blood. The source is a man aged 55 to 70 with active COVID-19.

This chain connects TRBV7-2 to TRBJ1-2; D gene uncertain. Trimming stripped 7 bases from V and 2 bases from J, with 11 bases between. The CDR3 extends over 13 amino acids. Germline V CDR1 and CDR2: SGHTA, FQGNSA. The CDR3, as DNA: TGTGCCAGCACTGAGTACCGGAACTATGGCTACACCTTC. Amino acid sequence: CASTEYRNYGYTF.

This clone was observed a single time. The chain recombines TRBV10-1 with TRBJ2-3, with D possibly being TRBD2 (6 bases). V was cut by 3 bases and J by 1 base, with 8 bases left in between. The CDR3 runs to 14 residues. CDR1 and CDR2 from the germline V gene are WNHNN and SYGVQD (reference sequence). The CDR3, as DNA: TGCGCCAGCAGTGATAGGAGGGGCACAGATACGCAGTATTTT. Amino acids: CASSDRRGTDTQYF.

The J gene is TRBJ1-4, the V gene TRBV27, with D hard to call. The V gene's germline CDR1 is MNHEY and CDR2 SMNVEV (reference sequence). V lost 6 bases and J 8 bases, leaving 16 bases between the germline ends. This CDR3 comprises 14 residues. This CDR3 is CASRSGGLVEKLFF. For the CDR3, the DNA is TGTGCCAGCAGATCGGGAGGATTGGTCGAAAAACTGTTTTTT.

This chain joins TRBV18 and TRBJ2-1, with 9 bases fitting TRBD2. Trimming removed 6 bases from V and 2 bases from J; junction bases left unmatched: 5. This CDR3 region has 15 residues. CDR1 and CDR2 from the germline V gene are KGHSH and LQKENI. CDR3 nucleotide sequence: TGTGCCAGCTCGGAGGCGGGAGGGCCCTACAATGAGCAGTTCTTC. It yields the protein CASSEAGGPYNEQFF. The entire variable domain, with the rest obtained from reference TRBV18 and TRBJ2-1, is as follows: NAGVMQNPRHLVRRRGQEARLRCSPMKGHSHVYWYRQLPEEGLKFMVYLQKENIIDESGMPKERFSAEFPKEGPSILRIQQVVRGDSAAYFCASSEAGGPYNEQFFGPGTRLTVL.

The chain uses TRBV5-1 and TRBJ2-2; 11 bases are a match to TRBD2. CDR3 length: 16 residues. Trimming at V came to 9 bases and at J to 2 bases, leaving 9 bases not matched to a gene. Germline assignment: CDR1 SGHRS and CDR2 YFSETQ. The CDR3: CAIRAGTSGNTGELFF. CDR3 bases: TGCGCCATCAGAGCAGGGACTAGCGGAAACACCGGGGAGCTGTTTTTT.

The rearrangement joins TRBV6-5 to TRBJ2-1, with D possibly matching TRBD1 (5 bases). Germline V gene data show CDR1 as MNHEY and CDR2 as SVGAGI. V was cut by 5 bases and J by 9 bases, with 11 bases left in between. This CDR3 region has 12 residues. Here the CDR3 DNA reads TGTGCCAGCAGTACCTCAGGGTTTGAGCAGTTCTTC. Translating it yields CASSTSGFEQFF.

V and J are TRBV7-3 and TRBJ2-1; 10 nucleotides match TRBD2. Trimming took 4 bases from V and 7 from J; bases not matched to a gene: 13. The CDR3 is 17 amino acids. CDR1 and CDR2 from the germline V gene are SGHTA and FQGTGA. The CDR3 bases are TGTGCCAGCAGCTCTTCTAGCGGGAGAAACCTGTGGAATGAGCAGTTCTTC. Translated: CASSSSSGRNLWNEQFF. Complete variable domain (other parts from reference TRBV7-3 and TRBJ2-1): GAGVSQTPSNKVTEKGKYVELRCDPISGHTALYWYRQSLGQGPEFLIYFQGTGAADDSGLPNDRFFAVRPEGSVSTLKIQRTERGDSAVYLCASSSSSGRNLWNEQFFGPGTRLTVL.

This rearrangement joins TRBV7-8 to TRBJ2-7, with TRBD2 as a possible D gene (6 bases). Germline V CDR1 and CDR2: SGHVS, FQNEAQ. Trimming left V 5 bases short and J 6 bases short, with 14 bases between. The CDR3 spans 13 residues. The CDR3 DNA is TGTGCCAGCAGCCCGTCAGGAGGGAGCGAGCAGTACTTC. This translates into CASSPSGGSEQYF.

The chain has TRBV5-4 and TRBJ2-7; 8 bases align to TRBD1. The CDR3 length is 13 residues. With 2 bases clipped from V and 5 bases from J, the junction kept 3 bases outside the gene matches. Germline V CDR1 and CDR2: SGHNT, YYREEE (reference sequence). The CDR3 DNA reads TGTGCCAGCAGCTTCGACAGGGGACACGAGCAGTACTTC. It yields the protein CASSFDRGHEQYF.

The CDR3 DNA reads as TGTGCCAGCAGTGCACCCGGAACTAATGAAAAACTGTTTTTT. Translation gives CASSAPGTNEKLFF. J is TRBJ1-4 and V is TRBV2; D not resolved. The V and J ends lost 4 bases and 1 base respectively, with 7 bases between them. This CDR3 spans 14 amino acids. Germline CDR1 and CDR2: SNHLY and FYNNEI.

The genes are TRBV18 and TRBJ2-1; 9 bases are shared with TRBD2. Unmatched junction bases numbered 5, after V lost 0 bases and J lost 8 bases. The germline V gene encodes CDR1 KGHSH and CDR2 LQKENI. The CDR3 covers 15 residues. The CDR3 nucleotides are TGTGCCAGCTCACCACCTAGCGGGAGCATACATGAGCAGTTCTTC. It specifies CASSPPSGSIHEQFF. The whole variable domain, filled in from reference TRBV18 and TRBJ2-1, reads NAGVMQNPRHLVRRRGQEARLRCSPMKGHSHVYWYRQLPEEGLKFMVYLQKENIIDESGMPKERFSAEFPKEGPSILRIQQVVRGDSAAYFCASSPPSGSIHEQFFGPGTRLTVL.

In this sample, this clone turned up a few times. The chain is built from TRBV2 and TRBJ2-3; D perhaps matches TRBD2 (6 bases). Per germline, CDR1 SNHLY and CDR2 FYNNEI. The V end was cut by 6 bases, the J end by 6 bases, with 7 bases between. The CDR3 is made up of 11 amino acids. CDR3 DNA sequence: TGTGCCAGCAGGGAGGGGGATACGCAGTATTTT. Translating it yields CASREGDTQYF. Full variable domain (rest looked up from reference TRBV2 and TRBJ2-3): EPEVTQTPSHQVTQMGQEVILRCVPISNHLYFYWYRQILGQKVEFLVSFYNNEISEKSEIFDDQFSVERPDGSNFTLKIRSTKLEDSAMYFCASREGDTQYFGPGTRLTVL.

J is TRBJ1-1 and V is TRBV27; D perhaps matches TRBD1 (5 bases). The V and J ends lost 6 bases and 0 bases respectively, with 8 bases between them. Germline CDR1 MNHEY, CDR2 SMNVEV (reference sequence). The CDR3 sequence is 13 residues long. The CDR3 reads CASRWDLNTEAFF. CDR3 in DNA: TGTGCCAGCAGGTGGGACTTGAACACTGAAGCTTTCTTT.

The chain joins TRBV7-9 to TRBJ2-1, with D possibly TRBD2 on 5 matching bases. The CDR3 extends over 17 amino acids. Trimming took off 5 bases at V and 3 bases at J, with 20 bases between the two ends. Germline loops: CDR1 SEHNR, CDR2 FQNEAQ (reference sequence). The DNA of the CDR3 is TGTGCCAGCAGCCCTCCCCCCCGGTGGGAGAACTACAATGAGCAGTTCTTC. Amino acids: CASSPPPRWENYNEQFF.

The CDR3 sequence is CASSWDRGRGEQFF. The CDR3 bases are TGTGCCAGCAGTTGGGACAGGGGGCGCGGTGAGCAGTTCTTC. The rearrangement links TRBV2 to TRBJ2-1; 12 bases agree with TRBD1. J gave up 9 bases and V 5 bases, and 5 bases lay outside the gene matches. This CDR3 region has 14 residues. Per the germline V gene, CDR1 is SNHLY and CDR2 is FYNNEI.

The chain recombines TRBV5-1 with TRBJ2-1; 11 bases are a match to TRBD2. V shed 6 bases and J 1 base; nucleotides not matched to a gene: 6. This CDR3 is 16 amino acids long. From germline, CDR1 is SGHRS and CDR2 YFSETQ. The CDR3 region is CASTPTSGSSYNEQFF. DNA for the CDR3: TGCGCCAGCACCCCAACTAGCGGGAGTTCCTACAATGAGCAGTTCTTC.

The V and J genes are TRBV3-1 (or the pseudogene TRBV3-2) and TRBJ2-1; D may be TRBD2 (5 bases). The CDR3 runs to 16 residues. Trimming removed 0 bases at V and 10 bases at J, with 19 bases between. CDR1 is LGHDT, CDR2 YNNKEL, per germline (reference sequence). The CDR3, as DNA: TGTGCCAGCAGCCAAGATTTCTCGGCGAGCGGCCACGAGCAGTTCTTC. Translation gives CASSQDFSASGHEQFF.

V gene TRBV28 combines with J gene TRBJ2-2, with 9 bases that match TRBD2. CDR1 is MDHEN and CDR2 is SYDVKM in the germline V gene. With V trimmed by 2 bases and J by 4 bases, 8 bases remained unmatched. The CDR3 extends over 17 amino acids. CDR3 coding DNA: TGTGCCAGCAGTTTAGCGGGAGGGCTTAAAAGCACCGGGGAGCTGTTTTTT. Its translation: CASSLAGGLKSTGELFF.

The chain links TRBV7-9 to TRBJ2-7; D remains unclear. The CDR3 consists of 14 residues. Trimming cost V 0 bases and J 0 bases, with 6 bases left between them. The germline V gene has CDR1 SEHNR and CDR2 FQNEAQ (reference sequence). CDR3 DNA sequence: TGTGCCAGCAGCTTAGCGGGCTACTCCTACGAGCAGTACTTC. Translated: CASSLAGYSYEQYF.

V and J are TRBV9 and TRBJ2-3, with a possible D match to TRBD1 (6 bases). Trimming left V 5 bases short and J 5 bases short, with 12 bases between. CDR1 is SGDLS, CDR2 YYNGEE, per germline. CDR3 length: 13 residues. The CDR3 protein is CASRNRAEDTQYF. CDR3 nucleotides: TGTGCCAGCAGAAACAGGGCCGAAGATACGCAGTATTTT.

The chain recombines TRBV7-9 with TRBJ2-2; 7 nucleotides line up with TRBD2. The CDR3 extends over 17 amino acids. Germline CDR1 and CDR2: SEHNR and FQNEAQ (reference sequence). Germline trimming cut 5 bases from V and 2 bases from J; bases unmatched to any gene: 11. The CDR3 is CASSGDYKTKNTGELFF. CDR3 DNA sequence: TGTGCCAGCAGCGGGGACTACAAAACAAAAAACACCGGGGAGCTGTTTTTT.